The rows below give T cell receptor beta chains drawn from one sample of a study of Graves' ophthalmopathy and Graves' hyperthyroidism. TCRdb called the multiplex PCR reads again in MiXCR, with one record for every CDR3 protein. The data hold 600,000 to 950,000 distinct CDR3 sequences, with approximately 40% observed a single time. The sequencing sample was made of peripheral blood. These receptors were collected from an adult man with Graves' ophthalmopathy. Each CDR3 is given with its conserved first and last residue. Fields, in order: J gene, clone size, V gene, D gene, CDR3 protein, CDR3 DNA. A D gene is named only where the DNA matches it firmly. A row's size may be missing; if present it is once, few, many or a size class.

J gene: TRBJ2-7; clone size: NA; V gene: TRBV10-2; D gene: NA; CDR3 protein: CASSFKGAEQYF; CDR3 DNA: TGTGCCAGCAGTTTTAAAGGGGCCGAGCAGTACTTC
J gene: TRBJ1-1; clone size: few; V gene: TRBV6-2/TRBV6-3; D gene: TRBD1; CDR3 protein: CASRPNLSQGGGAFF; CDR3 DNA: TGTGCCAGCAGACCTAACCTGTCTCAGGGGGGTGGAGCTTTCTTT
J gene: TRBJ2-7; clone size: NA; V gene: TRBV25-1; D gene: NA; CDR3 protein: CASSPPSAYYEQYF; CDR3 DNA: TGTGCCAGCAGCCCCCCTAGCGCCTACTACGAGCAGTACTTC
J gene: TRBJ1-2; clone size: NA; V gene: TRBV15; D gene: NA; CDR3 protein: CATHSDPPYGYTF; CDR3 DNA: TGTGCCACCCACTCGGACCCTCCCTATGGCTACACCTTC
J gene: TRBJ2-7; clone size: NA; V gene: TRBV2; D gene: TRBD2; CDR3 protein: CASSEARTSRYEQYF; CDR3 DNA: TGTGCCAGCAGTGAAGCTCGGACTAGCAGGTACGAGCAGTACTTC
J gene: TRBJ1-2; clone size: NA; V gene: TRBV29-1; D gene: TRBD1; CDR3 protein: CSAGTDSGNTF; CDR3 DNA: TGCAGCGCCGGGACAGACTCTGGAAACACCTTC
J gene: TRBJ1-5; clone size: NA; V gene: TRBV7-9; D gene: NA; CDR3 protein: CASSWGVNQPQHF; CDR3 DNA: TGTGCCAGCAGCTGGGGAGTAAATCAGCCCCAGCATTTT
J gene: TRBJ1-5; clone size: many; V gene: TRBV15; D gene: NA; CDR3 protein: CATSRRGLSNQPQHF; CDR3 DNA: TGTGCCACCAGCAGACGGGGGTTGAGCAATCAGCCCCAGCATTTT
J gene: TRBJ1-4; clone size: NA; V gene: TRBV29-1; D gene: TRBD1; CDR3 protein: CSAVTGQNNEKLFF; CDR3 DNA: TGCAGCGCCGTAACGGGACAGAATAATGAAAAACTGTTTTTT
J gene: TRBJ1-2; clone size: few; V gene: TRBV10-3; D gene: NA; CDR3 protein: CAWSVTGKYGYTF; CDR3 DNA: TGTGCCTGGAGTGTTACGGGGAAATATGGCTACACCTTC
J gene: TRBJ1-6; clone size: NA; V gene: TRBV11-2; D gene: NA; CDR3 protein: CASSPRTALNSPLHF; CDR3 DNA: TGTGCCAGCAGCCCTCGGACGGCCCTTAATTCACCCCTCCACTTT
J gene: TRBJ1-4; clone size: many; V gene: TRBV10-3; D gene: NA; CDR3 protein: CAISESEGSVNEKLFF; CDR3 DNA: TGTGCCATCAGTGAGTCGGAGGGGTCAGTTAATGAAAAACTGTTTTTT
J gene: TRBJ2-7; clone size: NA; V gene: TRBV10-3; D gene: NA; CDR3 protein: CASSYLGNSDTYEQHF; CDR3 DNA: TGTGCCAGCAGTTACCTCGGTAATTCTGACACCTACGAGCAGCACTTC
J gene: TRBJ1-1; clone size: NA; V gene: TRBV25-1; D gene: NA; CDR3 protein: CANTESFF; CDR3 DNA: TGTGCGAACACTGAATCTTTCTTT
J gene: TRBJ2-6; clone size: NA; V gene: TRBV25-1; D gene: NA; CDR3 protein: CASSEYRLGSGANVLTF; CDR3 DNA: TGTGCCAGCAGTGAATATCGTCTGGGCTCTGGGGCCAACGTCCTGACTTTC
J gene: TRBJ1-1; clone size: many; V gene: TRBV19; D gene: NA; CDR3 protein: CASSRTARTAEAFF; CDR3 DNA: TGTGCCAGTAGTCGGACAGCGAGGACGGCTGAAGCTTTCTTT
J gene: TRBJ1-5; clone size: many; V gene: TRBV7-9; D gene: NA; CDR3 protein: CASSPSTRGNQPQHF; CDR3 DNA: TGTGCCAGCAGCCCGTCTACGCGGGGTAATCAGCCCCAGCATTTT
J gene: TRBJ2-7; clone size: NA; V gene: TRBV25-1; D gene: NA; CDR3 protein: CASRVSGSPRNEQYF; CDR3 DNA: TGTGCCAGCAGGGTTAGCGGTAGCCCCAGGAACGAGCAGTACTTC
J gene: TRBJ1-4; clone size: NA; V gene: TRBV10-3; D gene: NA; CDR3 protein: CASSEAGARREKLFF; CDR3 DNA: TGTGCCAGCAGTGAAGCCGGGGCCCGGCGGGAAAAACTGTTTTTT
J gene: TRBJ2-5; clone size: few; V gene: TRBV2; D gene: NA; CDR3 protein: CASSLSGVGTQYF; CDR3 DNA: TGTGCCAGCAGTCTGTCTGGGGTGGGGACCCAGTACTTC
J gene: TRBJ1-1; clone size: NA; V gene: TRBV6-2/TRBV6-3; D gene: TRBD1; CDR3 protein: CASTQGWGRTEAFF; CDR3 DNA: TGTGCCAGCACACAGGGGTGGGGGCGGACTGAAGCTTTCTTT
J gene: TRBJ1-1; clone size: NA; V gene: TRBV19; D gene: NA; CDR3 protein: CASSMNSRGPEAFF; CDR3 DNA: TGTGCCAGTAGTATGAACAGCCGGGGGCCCGAAGCTTTCTTT
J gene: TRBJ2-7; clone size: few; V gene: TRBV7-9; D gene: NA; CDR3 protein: CASSPSTNYEQYF; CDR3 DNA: TGTGCCAGCAGCCCCTCGACCAACTACGAGCAGTACTTC
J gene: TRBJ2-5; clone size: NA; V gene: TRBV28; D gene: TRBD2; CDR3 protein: CASRAQLALQETQYF; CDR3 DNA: TGTGCCAGCAGAGCGCAACTAGCGCTCCAAGAGACCCAGTACTTC
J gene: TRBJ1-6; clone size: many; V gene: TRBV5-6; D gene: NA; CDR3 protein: CASSLGSGGSPLHF; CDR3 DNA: TGTGCCAGCAGCTTGGGCAGTGGGGGTTCACCCCTCCACTTT
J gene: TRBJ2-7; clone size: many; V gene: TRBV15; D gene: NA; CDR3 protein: CATGFSSEYEQYF; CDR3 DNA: TGTGCCACCGGATTTTCCTCGGAGTACGAGCAGTACTTC
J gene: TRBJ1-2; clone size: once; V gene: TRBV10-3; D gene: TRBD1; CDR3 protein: CAIKGQNAFYGYTF; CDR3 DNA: TGTGCCATCAAGGGACAGAATGCTTTCTATGGCTACACCTTC
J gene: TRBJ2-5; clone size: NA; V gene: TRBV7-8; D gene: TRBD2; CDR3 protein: CASSLVGGSAETQYF; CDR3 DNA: TGTGCCAGCAGCTTGGTGGGAGGGTCTGCCGAGACCCAGTACTTC
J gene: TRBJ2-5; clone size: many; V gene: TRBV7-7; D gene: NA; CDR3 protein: CASSLGVGGETQYF; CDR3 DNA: TGTGCCAGCAGCTTAGGAGTAGGGGGGGAGACCCAGTACTTC
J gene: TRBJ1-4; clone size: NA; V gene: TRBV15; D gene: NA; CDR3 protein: CATSRSFKGRGEKLFF; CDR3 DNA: TGTGCCACCAGCAGATCATTCAAGGGGCGAGGCGAAAAACTGTTTTTT
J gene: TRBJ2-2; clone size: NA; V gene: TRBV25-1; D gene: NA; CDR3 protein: CASSPGAGGAGELFF; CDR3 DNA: TGTGCCAGCAGTCCCGGGGCAGGGGGGGCCGGGGAGCTGTTTTTT
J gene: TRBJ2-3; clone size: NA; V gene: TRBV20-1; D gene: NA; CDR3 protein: CSATGIADTQYF; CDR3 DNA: TGCAGTGCTACAGGGATAGCAGATACGCAGTATTTT
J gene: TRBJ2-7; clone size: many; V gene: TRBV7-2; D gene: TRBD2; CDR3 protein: CASSFAPGGSVEQYF; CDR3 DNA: TGTGCCAGCAGCTTCGCCCCGGGGGGGTCCGTTGAGCAGTACTTC
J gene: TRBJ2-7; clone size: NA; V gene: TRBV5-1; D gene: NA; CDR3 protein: CASSSRTGSSYEQYF; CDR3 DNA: TGCGCCAGCAGCTCAAGGACTGGAAGCTCCTACGAGCAGTACTTC
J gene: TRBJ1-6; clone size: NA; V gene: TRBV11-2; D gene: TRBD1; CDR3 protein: CASSQTGVNSPLHF; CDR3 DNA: TGCGCCAGCAGCCAAACAGGGGTGAATTCACCCCTCCACTTT
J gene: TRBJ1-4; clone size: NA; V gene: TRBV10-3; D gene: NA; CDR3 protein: CASTFSGATNEKLFF; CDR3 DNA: TGTGCCAGCACCTTTTCGGGGGCGACTAATGAAAAACTGTTTTTT
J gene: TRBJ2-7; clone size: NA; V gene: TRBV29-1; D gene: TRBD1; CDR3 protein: CSGWQGTGGHEQYF; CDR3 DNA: TGCAGCGGGTGGCAGGGGACAGGGGGCCACGAGCAGTACTTC
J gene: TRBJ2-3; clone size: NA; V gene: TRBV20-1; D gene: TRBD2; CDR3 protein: CSASTLTSMTYTDTQYF; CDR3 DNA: TGCAGTGCTAGTACTCTGACTAGCATGACTTATACAGATACGCAGTATTTT
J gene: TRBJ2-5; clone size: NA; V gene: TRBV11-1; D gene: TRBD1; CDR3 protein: CASSLRDRNFQETQYF; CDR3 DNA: TGTGCCAGCAGCTTACGGGACAGAAATTTCCAAGAGACCCAGTACTTC
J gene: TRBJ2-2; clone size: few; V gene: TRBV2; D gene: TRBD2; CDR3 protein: CASRATSGRYTGELFF; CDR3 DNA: TGTGCCAGCAGAGCCACTAGCGGGAGATACACCGGGGAGCTGTTTTTT
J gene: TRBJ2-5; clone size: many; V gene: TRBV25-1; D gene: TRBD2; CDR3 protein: CASSFSGRETQYF; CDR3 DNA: TGTGCCAGCAGCTTTAGCGGGAGGGAGACCCAGTACTTC
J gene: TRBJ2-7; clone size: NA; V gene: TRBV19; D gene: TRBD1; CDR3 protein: CASSVDREADEQYF; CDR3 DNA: TGTGCCAGTAGTGTGGACAGGGAGGCCGACGAGCAGTACTTC
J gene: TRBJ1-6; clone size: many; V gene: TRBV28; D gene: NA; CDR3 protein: CASSFRPTPLHF; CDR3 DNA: TGTGCCAGCAGTTTCCGCCCAACACCCCTCCACTTT
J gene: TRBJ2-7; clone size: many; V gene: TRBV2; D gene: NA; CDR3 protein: CASTRQDYYEQYF; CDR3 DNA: TGTGCCAGCACCCGACAGGACTACTACGAGCAGTACTTC
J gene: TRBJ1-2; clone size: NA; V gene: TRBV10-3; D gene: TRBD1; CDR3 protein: CAISGNDRGSGNTF; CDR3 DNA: TGTGCCATCAGTGGTAACGACAGGGGCTCTGGAAACACCTTC
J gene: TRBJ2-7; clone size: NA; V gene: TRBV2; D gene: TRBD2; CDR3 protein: CASSQQTGGAYEQYF; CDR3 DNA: TGTGCCAGCAGCCAGCAGACGGGAGGTGCCTACGAGCAGTACTTC